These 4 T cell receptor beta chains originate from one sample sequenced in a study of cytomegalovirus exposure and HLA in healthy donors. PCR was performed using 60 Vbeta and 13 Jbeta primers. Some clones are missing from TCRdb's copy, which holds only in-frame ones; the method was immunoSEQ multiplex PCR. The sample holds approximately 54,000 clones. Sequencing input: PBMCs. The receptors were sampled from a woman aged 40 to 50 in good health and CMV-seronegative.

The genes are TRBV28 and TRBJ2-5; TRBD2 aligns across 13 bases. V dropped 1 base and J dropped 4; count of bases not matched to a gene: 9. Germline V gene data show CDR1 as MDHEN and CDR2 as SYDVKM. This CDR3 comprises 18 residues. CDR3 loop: CASSLSTSGRRALETQYF. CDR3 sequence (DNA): TGTGCCAGCAGTTTATCGACTAGCGGGAGGAGGGCATTAGAGACCCAGTACTTC.

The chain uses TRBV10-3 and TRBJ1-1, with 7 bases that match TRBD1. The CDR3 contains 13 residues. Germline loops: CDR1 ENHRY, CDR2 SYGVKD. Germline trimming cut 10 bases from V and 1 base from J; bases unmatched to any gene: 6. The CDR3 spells CATRTGPNTEAFF. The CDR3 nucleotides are TGTGCCACCAGGACAGGACCGAACACTGAAGCTTTCTTT.

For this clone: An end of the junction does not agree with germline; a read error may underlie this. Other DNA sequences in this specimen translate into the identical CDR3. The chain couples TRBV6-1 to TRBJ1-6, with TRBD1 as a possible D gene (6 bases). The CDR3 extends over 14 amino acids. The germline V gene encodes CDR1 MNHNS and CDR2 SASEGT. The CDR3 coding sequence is TGTGCCACCCCAAGGACAGCTGGAGATTCACCCCTACACTTT. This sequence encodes CATPRTAGDSPLHF.

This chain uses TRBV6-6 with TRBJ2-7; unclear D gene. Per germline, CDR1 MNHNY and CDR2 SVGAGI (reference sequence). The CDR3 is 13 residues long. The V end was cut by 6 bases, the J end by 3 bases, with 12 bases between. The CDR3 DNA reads TGTGCCAGCAGACAACCTCCAAGCTACGAGCAGTACTTC. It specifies CASRQPPSYEQYF.